The 21 T cell receptor beta chains in this list originate from one sample, sequenced in a study of neurological immune-mediated disorders (dated by TCRdb to the late 2010s). Library preparation used 5' RACE. Reads for this sample came from an Illumina HiSeq 2500. Clones were called with MiXCR by TCRdb after fastp trimmed the public reads at Q25, and only in-frame beta chains were retained. Identical CDR3 proteins give one entry, which carries the most common genes and DNA. This sample gives over 13,000 distinct CDR3 sequences in total; about 10% of them show up just once. The leading ten clones occupy 24% of the sample. The sample taken for sequencing was PBMCs. These receptors were collected from a woman aged 40-49 years in good health.

CDR3 nucleotide sequence: TGTGCCAGCAGATCTCCGGGACAGGGATTTAGTGGCTACACCTTC. It specifies CASRSPGQGFSGYTF. The J gene is TRBJ1-2, the V gene TRBV28; 9 bases map to TRBD1. The CDR3 totals 15 residues. Germline assignment: CDR1 MDHEN and CDR2 SYDVKM. V was pared by 6 bases and J by 7 bases, with 12 bases of the junction left unmatched.

In its sample, this clonotype was seen many times. The chain combines TRBV7-8 with TRBJ2-7; D may be TRBD2 (6 bases). Germline CDR1 reads SGHVS; CDR2 reads FQNEAQ. The CDR3 covers 14 residues. Trimming left V 3 bases short and J 0 bases short, with 9 bases between. In nucleotides, the CDR3 is TGTGCCAGCAGCTTGGGACTTATCTCCTACGAGCAGTACTTC. As protein: CASSLGLISYEQYF.

This clonotype was observed at least ten times. DNA for the CDR3: TGCGCCAGCAGCTTGGGGCTGGGGACCGAAGCTTTCTTT. Its protein is CASSLGLGTEAFF. The rearrangement joins TRBV5-1 to TRBJ1-1; D may be TRBD1 (5 bases). The ends were cut back, 0 bases at V and 8 bases at J, with 11 bases in the middle. Germline-derived CDR1 and CDR2 are SGHRS and YFSETQ. This CDR3 is built from 13 residues.

This clonotype showed up many times. The chain combines TRBV29-1 with TRBJ1-1; TRBD1 matches at 8 bases. Germline V gives CDR1 SQVTM, CDR2 ANQGSEA. This CDR3 has 13 residues. V lost 6 bases and J lost 3; bases outside the gene matches: 6. The CDR3 DNA reads as TGCAGCGTCCCGGACAGGGCCTACACTGAAGCTTTCTTT. Its protein is CSVPDRAYTEAFF.

This clonotype was recorded many times. This chain links TRBV6-2 or TRBV6-3 with TRBJ2-3; D ambiguous. CDR3 length: 15 residues. Trimming took off 4 bases at V and 3 bases at J, with 14 bases between the two ends. Per the germline V gene, CDR1 is MNHEY and CDR2 is SVGEGT. In DNA form, the CDR3 reads TGTGCCAGCAGTTCAGGCGCAGCGTCGACAGATACGCAGTATTTT. Encoded protein: CASSSGAASTDTQYF.

This clonotype was seen many times. The rearrangement joins TRBV20-1 to TRBJ2-1; tentative D call: TRBD2 (6 bases). The length of the CDR3 is 15 residues. Looked up from germline, CDR1 is DFQATT and CDR2 is SNEGSKA (reference sequence). Deletions cut 4 bases from V and 8 bases from J, with 21 bases between. For the CDR3, the DNA is TGCAGTGCTACATGGAGGGCCTCGGGGTTGGATGAGCAGTTCTTC. Translation: CSATWRASGLDEQFF.

This clonotype occurred many times. The chain joins TRBV25-1 to TRBJ2-2; D remains unclear. Germline V gene lookup returns CDR1 MGHDK and CDR2 SYGVNS. Trimming shortened V by 1 base and J by 6 bases, and 12 bases separated the two germline ends. The CDR3 is 15 residues long. In nucleotides, the CDR3 is TGTGCCAGCAGTGAATTGACGGGCGCGTCCGGGGAGCTGTTTTTT. Protein: CASSELTGASGELFF.

This clonotype was detected ten times or more. The V and J genes are TRBV10-3 and TRBJ1-4, with unresolved D. The CDR3 extends over 11 amino acids. Trimming took 8 bases from V and 6 from J, leaving 7 bases between them. Germline V gives CDR1 ENHRY, CDR2 SYGVKD. The CDR3 DNA is TGTGCCATCCGAAGCGATGAAAAACTGTTTTTT. Translation: CAIRSDEKLFF.

Relative to its sample, this clonotype is medium-sized. The chain uses TRBV3-1 and TRBJ1-6; D call uncertain. CDR1 LGHDT and CDR2 YNNKEL come from the germline V gene (reference sequence). Between the trimmed V and J ends, which lost 6 bases and 7 bases, there was a span of 10 bases. The CDR3 loop spans 13 amino acids. DNA for the CDR3: TGTGCCAGCAGTGAGGACGGGAATTCACCCCTCCACTTT. Its protein is CASSEDGNSPLHF.

This clonotype was recorded many times. The chain is built from TRBV20-1 and TRBJ2-7; tentative D call: TRBD2 (6 bases). This CDR3 spans 16 amino acids. Germline values: CDR1 DFQATT, CDR2 SNEGSKA (reference sequence). The V and J ends lost 0 bases and 4 bases respectively, with 19 bases between them. For the CDR3, the DNA is TGCAGTGCTAGAGATAGCGGCGGCAGGGCTAATTACGAGCAGTACTTC. This encodes CSARDSGGRANYEQYF.

This clonotype was detected many times. J is TRBJ2-3 and V is TRBV27, with TRBD1 matching 9 bases. V shed 4 bases, J shed 3 bases, and the junction held 14 bases outside the gene matches. The CDR3 is 18 amino acids. CDR1 and CDR2 from the germline V gene are MNHEY and SMNVEV (reference sequence). This CDR3 reads CASSSPRDRAMGTDTQYF. In DNA form, the CDR3 reads TGTGCCAGCAGTTCCCCTAGGGACAGGGCAATGGGAACAGATACGCAGTATTTT.

This clonotype was counted many times. The rearrangement uses TRBV7-9 and TRBJ2-5, with 7 nucleotides matching TRBD2. Germline loops: CDR1 SEHNR, CDR2 FQNEAQ (reference sequence). J was trimmed by 3 bases and V by 2 bases; bases with no gene match: 12. The CDR3 contains 17 residues. Here the CDR3 reads CASSLPKAREREETQYF. The CDR3 DNA reads TGTGCCAGCAGCTTACCTAAGGCGCGGGAGAGGGAAGAGACCCAGTACTTC.

This clonotype rates as medium-sized. V is TRBV20-1 and J is TRBJ1-5, with a weak D call TRBD1 (6 bases). Per germline, CDR1 DFQATT and CDR2 SNEGSKA (reference sequence). The CDR3 has 14 residues. The V and J ends lost 1 base and 7 bases respectively, with 14 bases between them. The CDR3 sequence: CSARVETGAQPQHF. CDR3 DNA: TGCAGTGCTAGAGTTGAAACGGGGGCCCAGCCCCAGCATTTT.

This clonotype was seen repeatedly, ten times or more. This sequence joins TRBV20-1 and TRBJ2-1; D might be TRBD2 (6 bases). The length of the CDR3 is 11 residues. Germline V gives CDR1 DFQATT, CDR2 SNEGSKA (reference sequence). Trimming removed 8 bases from V and 10 bases from J, with 15 bases in between. This chain's CDR3 is CSPEGTQEQFF. Written as DNA, the CDR3 is TGCAGTCCGGAGGGGACTCAGGAGCAGTTCTTC.

This clonotype was counted many times. V usage is TRBV28 and J usage is TRBJ2-7; 9 nucleotides line up with TRBD1. V trimming: 5 bases; J trimming: 2 bases; junction bases outside the gene matches: 7. Germline CDR1 and CDR2: MDHEN and SYDVKM. The CDR3 sequence is 15 residues long. The CDR3 bases are TGTGCCAGCAGTCCACTGACAGGGGGACCCTACGAGCAGTACTTC. This translates into CASSPLTGGPYEQYF.

The V gene is TRBV19, the J gene TRBJ1-5, with D perhaps matching TRBD1 (6 bases). The CDR3 is 15 residues long. Trimming pared 0 bases from V and 4 bases from J, leaving 10 bases between. CDR1 is LNHDA and CDR2 is SQIVND in the germline V gene (reference sequence). CDR3 loop: CASSIETGRNQPQHF. Here the CDR3 DNA reads TGTGCCAGTAGTATAGAGACAGGCCGAAATCAGCCCCAGCATTTT.

The rearrangement uses TRBV28 and TRBJ2-3, with a weak D call TRBD1 (5 bases). The CDR3 runs 14 residues. V was pared by 3 bases and J by 3 bases, with 10 bases between. Per germline, CDR1 MDHEN and CDR2 SYDVKM. This chain's CDR3 is CASSFLSGTDTQYF. CDR3 bases: TGTGCCAGCAGTTTTCTCTCAGGGACAGATACGCAGTATTTT.

In this sample, this clonotype turned up many times. The chain couples TRBV20-1 to TRBJ2-6, with a possible D match to TRBD1 (6 bases). This CDR3 has 14 residues. V was trimmed by 6 bases and J by 2 bases, leaving 11 bases between them. Germline V gene lookup returns CDR1 DFQATT and CDR2 SNEGSKA (reference sequence). For the CDR3, the DNA is TGCAGTGCGCTCCAGGGGACTGGGGCCAACGTCCTGACTTTC. This gives the protein CSALQGTGANVLTF.

The chain has TRBV28 and TRBJ2-7; D uncertain. Germline-derived CDR1 and CDR2 are MDHEN and SYDVKM. The germline V and J ends were trimmed by 8 bases and 2 bases, with 7 bases remaining between them. The CDR3 runs 11 residues. This CDR3 reads CASLNTYEQYF. CDR3 nucleotides: TGTGCCAGCTTAAATACCTACGAGCAGTACTTC.

This clonotype was counted ten times or more. The chain has TRBV20-1 and TRBJ2-1; 14 bases agree with TRBD2. CDR1 DFQATT and CDR2 SNEGSKA come from the germline V gene (reference sequence). V shed 0 bases, J shed 7 bases, and the junction held 5 bases outside the gene matches. The CDR3 consists of 16 residues. The DNA for the CDR3 is TGCAGTGCTAGAGACCTGACTAGCGGGAGGGCAAATGAGCAGTTCTTC. As protein: CSARDLTSGRANEQFF.

This clonotype counts as medium-sized. This chain uses TRBV5-1 with TRBJ2-1, with 10 bases aligning to TRBD1. Germline CDR1 and CDR2: SGHRS and YFSETQ. Unmatched junction bases numbered 8, after V lost 3 bases and J lost 5 bases. This CDR3 comprises 16 residues. CDR3 bases: TGCGCCAGCAGCTCCCAGGGACAGGGGTGGAACAATGAGCAGTTCTTC. Protein sequence: CASSSQGQGWNNEQFF.